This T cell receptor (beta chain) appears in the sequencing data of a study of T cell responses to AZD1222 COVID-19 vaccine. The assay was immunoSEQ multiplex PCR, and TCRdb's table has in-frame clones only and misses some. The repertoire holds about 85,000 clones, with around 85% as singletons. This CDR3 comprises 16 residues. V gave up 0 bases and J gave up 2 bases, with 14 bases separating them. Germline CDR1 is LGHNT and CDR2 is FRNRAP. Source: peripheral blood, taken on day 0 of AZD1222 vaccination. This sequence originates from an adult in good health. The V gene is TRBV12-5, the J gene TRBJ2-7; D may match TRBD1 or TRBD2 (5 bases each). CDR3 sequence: CASGLVTGTVTYEQYF. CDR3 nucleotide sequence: TGTGCTAGTGGTTTGGTAACGGGGACGGTTACCTACGAGCAGTACTTC.